The T cell receptor beta chain under discussion was sequenced for a study of radiotherapy plus CTLA-4 blockade in lung cancer. Study results and caveats: Blood-borne expansion of tumor-derived TCR clones followed radiotherapy plus ipilimumab.

Germline lookup yields CDR1 MNHEY and CDR2 SMNVEV (reference sequence). The V gene lost 2 bases and the J gene lost 7 bases, with 14 bases spanning the gap. CDR3 length: 15 amino acids. Concerning this clone: The antigen is unknown.

Sequencing was performed with immunoSEQ multiplex PCR; in TCRdb, only in-frame clones are kept and a portion is missing. Of 50,000 to 65,000 clones listed, 70% to 80% are singletons. The V and J genes are TRBV27 and TRBJ1-4; tentatively, D is TRBD1 (6 bases). The sequence was collected from a human donor with non-small cell lung cancer who had a complete response to radiotherapy plus ipilimumab. Material: peripheral blood, obtained from a patient treated with radiotherapy plus ipilimumab. For the CDR3, the DNA is TGTGCCAGCAGTTTAAGGGGACAAGTCCGTGAAAAACTGTTTTTT. Protein: CASSLRGQVREKLFF.